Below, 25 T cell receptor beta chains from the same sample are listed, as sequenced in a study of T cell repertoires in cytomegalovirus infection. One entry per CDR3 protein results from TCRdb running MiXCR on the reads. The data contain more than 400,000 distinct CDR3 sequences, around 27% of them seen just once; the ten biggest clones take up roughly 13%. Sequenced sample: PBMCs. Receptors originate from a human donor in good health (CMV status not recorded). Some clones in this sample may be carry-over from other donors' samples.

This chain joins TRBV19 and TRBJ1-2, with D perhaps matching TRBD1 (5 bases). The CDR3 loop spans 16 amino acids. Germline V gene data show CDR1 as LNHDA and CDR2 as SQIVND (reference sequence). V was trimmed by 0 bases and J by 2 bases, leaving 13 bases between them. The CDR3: CASSIDPQAGNYGYTF. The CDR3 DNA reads TGTGCCAGTAGTATAGATCCCCAGGCAGGGAACTATGGCTACACCTTC. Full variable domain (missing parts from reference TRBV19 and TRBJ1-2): DGGITQSPKYLFRKEGQNVTLSCEQNLNHDAMYWYRQDPGQGLRLIYYSQIVNDFQKGDIAEGYSVSREKKESFPLTVTSAQKNPTAFYLCASSIDPQAGNYGYTFGSGTRLTVV.

Written as DNA, the CDR3 is TGTGCCACCAGTGATCCGCCGGGACAGGGGGCTCCAGATACGCAGTATTTT. Its translation is CATSDPPGQGAPDTQYF. The chain employs TRBV24-1 and TRBJ2-3; TRBD1 matches 12 bases. The CDR3 sequence is 17 residues long. CDR1 and CDR2 (germline): KGHDR, SFDVKD. The trim removed 3 bases at V and 4 bases at J, leaving 7 bases unmatched.

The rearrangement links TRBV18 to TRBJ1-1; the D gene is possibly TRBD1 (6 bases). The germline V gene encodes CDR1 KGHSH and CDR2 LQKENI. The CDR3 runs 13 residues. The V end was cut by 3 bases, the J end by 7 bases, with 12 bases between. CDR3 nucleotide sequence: TGTGCCAGCTCACCCTACCAGGACAGTGAAGCTTTCTTT. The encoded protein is CASSPYQDSEAFF. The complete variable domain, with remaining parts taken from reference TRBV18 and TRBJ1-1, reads NAGVMQNPRHLVRRRGQEARLRCSPMKGHSHVYWYRQLPEEGLKFMVYLQKENIIDESGMPKERFSAEFPKEGPSILRIQQVVRGDSAAYFCASSPYQDSEAFFGQGTRLTVV.

The CDR3 DNA reads TGTGCCAGCAGTTTAAACAGGGGCGTTATCAGCTCTGGGGCCAACGTCCTGACTTTC. Its translation is CASSLNRGVISSGANVLTF. The chain couples TRBV27 to TRBJ2-6; 7 nucleotides line up with TRBD1. V lost 2 bases and J lost 0; bases outside the gene matches: 10. Looked up from germline, CDR1 is MNHEY and CDR2 is SMNVEV (reference sequence). The CDR3 length is 19 residues.

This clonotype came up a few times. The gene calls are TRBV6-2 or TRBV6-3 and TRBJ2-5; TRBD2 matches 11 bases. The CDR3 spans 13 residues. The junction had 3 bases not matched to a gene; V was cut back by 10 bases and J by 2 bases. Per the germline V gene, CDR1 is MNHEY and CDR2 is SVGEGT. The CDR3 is CATRTSGQETQYF. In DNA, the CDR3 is TGTGCCACTCGGACTAGCGGGCAAGAGACCCAGTACTTC.

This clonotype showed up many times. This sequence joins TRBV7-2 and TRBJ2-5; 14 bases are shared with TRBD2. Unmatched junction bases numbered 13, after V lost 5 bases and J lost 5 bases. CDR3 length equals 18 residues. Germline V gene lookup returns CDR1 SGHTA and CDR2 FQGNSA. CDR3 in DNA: TGTGCCAGCAGCCTGGGAGGGACTAGCGGGAGTTTGGGCGAGACCCAGTACTTC. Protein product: CASSLGGTSGSLGETQYF.

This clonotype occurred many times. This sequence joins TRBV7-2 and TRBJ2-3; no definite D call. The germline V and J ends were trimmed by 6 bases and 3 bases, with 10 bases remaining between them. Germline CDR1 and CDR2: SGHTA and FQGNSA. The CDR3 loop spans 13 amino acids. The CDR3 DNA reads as TGTGCCAGCAGTTACAGCCGAACAGATACGCAGTATTTT. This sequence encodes CASSYSRTDTQYF. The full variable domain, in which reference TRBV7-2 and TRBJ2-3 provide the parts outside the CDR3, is GAGVSQSPSNKVTEKGKDVELRCDPISGHTALYWYRQSLGQGLEFLIYFQGNSAPDKSGLPSDRFSAERTGGSVSTLTIQRTQQEDSAVYLCASSYSRTDTQYFGPGTRLTVL.

CDR3 sequence: CASSPGGLAGTGELFF. The CDR3 nucleotides read TGTGCCAGCAGTCCGGGGGGCCTAGCGGGCACCGGGGAGCTGTTTTTT. The chain combines TRBV2 with TRBJ2-2, with 8 bases aligning to TRBD2. The CDR3 consists of 16 residues. J was trimmed by 4 bases and V by 5 bases; bases with no gene match: 9. The germline CDR1 and CDR2 sequences are SNHLY and FYNNEI.

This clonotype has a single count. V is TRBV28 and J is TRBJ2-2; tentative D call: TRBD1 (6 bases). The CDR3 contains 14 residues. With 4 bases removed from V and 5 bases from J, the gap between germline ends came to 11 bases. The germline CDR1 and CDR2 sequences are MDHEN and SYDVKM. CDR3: CASSSAQGTGELFF. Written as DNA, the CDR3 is TGTGCCAGCAGTTCCGCACAGGGAACCGGGGAGCTGTTTTTT.

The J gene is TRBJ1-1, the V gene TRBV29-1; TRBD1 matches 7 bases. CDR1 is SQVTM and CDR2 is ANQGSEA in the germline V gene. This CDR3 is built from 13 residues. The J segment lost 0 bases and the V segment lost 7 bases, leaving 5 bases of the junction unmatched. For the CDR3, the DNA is TGCAGCGCCGGCAGGGGGATGAACACTGAAGCTTTCTTT. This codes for CSAGRGMNTEAFF. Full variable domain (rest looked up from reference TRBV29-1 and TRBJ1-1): SAVISQKPSRDICQRGTSLTIQCQVDSQVTMMFWYRQQPGQSLTLIATANQGSEATYESGFVIDKFPISRPNLTFSTLTVSNMSPEDSSIYLCSAGRGMNTEAFFGQGTRLTVV.

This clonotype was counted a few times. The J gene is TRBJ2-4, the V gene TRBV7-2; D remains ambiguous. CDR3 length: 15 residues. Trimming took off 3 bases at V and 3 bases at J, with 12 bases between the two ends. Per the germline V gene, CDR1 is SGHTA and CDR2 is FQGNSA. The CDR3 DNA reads TGTGCCAGCAGCTTCGTCGCGGATGACAAAAACATTCAGTACTTC. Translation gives CASSFVADDKNIQYF.

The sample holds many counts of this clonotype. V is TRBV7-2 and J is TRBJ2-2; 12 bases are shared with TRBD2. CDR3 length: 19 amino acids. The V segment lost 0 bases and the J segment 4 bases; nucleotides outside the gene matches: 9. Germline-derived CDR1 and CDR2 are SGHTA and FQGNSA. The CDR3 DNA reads TGTGCCAGCAGCTTAGCGCTAGCGGGAGGGGTATTGGGCACCGGGGAGCTGTTTTTT. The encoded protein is CASSLALAGGVLGTGELFF.

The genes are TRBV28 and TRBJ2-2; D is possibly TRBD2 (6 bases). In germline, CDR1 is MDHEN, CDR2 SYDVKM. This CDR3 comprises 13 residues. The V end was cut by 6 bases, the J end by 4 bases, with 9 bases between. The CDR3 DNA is TGTGCCAGCAGCGGGAGTAGCACCGGGGAGCTGTTTTTT. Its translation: CASSGSSTGELFF.

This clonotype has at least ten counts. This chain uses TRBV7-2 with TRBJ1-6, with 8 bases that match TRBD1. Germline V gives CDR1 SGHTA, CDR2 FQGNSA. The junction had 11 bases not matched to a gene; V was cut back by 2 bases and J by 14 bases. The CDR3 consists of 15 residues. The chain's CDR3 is CASSLRDRTAETLHF. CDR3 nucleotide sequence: TGTGCCAGCAGCTTAAGGGACAGGACCGCTGAGACCCTCCACTTT.

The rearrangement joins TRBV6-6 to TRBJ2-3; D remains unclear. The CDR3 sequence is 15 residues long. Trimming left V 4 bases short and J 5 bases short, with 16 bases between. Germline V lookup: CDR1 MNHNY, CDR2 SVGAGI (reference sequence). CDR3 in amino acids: CASSFNIRRGDTQYF. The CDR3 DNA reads TGTGCCAGCAGTTTTAACATTCGGAGAGGAGATACGCAGTATTTT.

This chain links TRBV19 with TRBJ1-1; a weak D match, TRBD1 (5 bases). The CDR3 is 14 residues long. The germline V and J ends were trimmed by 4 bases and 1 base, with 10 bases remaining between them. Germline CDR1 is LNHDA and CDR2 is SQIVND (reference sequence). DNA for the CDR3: TGTGCCAGTAGTACACAGGCACCGAACACTGAAGCTTTCTTT. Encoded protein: CASSTQAPNTEAFF.

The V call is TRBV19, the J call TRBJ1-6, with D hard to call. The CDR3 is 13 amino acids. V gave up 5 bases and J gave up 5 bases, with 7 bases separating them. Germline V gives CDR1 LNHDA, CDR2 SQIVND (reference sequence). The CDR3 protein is CASSGPDNSPLHF. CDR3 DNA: TGTGCCAGTAGTGGCCCGGATAATTCACCCCTCCACTTT. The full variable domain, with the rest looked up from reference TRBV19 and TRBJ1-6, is DGGITQSPKYLFRKEGQNVTLSCEQNLNHDAMYWYRQDPGQGLRLIYYSQIVNDFQKGDIAEGYSVSREKKESFPLTVTSAQKNPTAFYLCASSGPDNSPLHFGNGTRLTVT.

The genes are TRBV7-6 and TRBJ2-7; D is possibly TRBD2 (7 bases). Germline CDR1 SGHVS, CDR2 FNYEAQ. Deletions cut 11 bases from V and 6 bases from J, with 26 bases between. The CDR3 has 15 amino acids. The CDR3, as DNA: TGTGCCGGCTTGGCGTGGGGGGGGGCGCTTGGCGAGCAGTACGTC. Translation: CAGLAWGGALGEQYV.

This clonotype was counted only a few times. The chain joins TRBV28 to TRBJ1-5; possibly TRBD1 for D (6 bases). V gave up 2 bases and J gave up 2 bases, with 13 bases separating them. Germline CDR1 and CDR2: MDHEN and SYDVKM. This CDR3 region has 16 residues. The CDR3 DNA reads TGTGCCAGCAGTTTACGTCGGGGGCTCGGCAATCAGCCCCAGCATTTT. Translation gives CASSLRRGLGNQPQHF.

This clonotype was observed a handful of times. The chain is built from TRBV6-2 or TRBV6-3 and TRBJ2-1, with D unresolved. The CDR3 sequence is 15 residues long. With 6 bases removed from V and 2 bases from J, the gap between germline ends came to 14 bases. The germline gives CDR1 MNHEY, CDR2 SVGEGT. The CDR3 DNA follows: TGTGCCAGCAGCCGTCCCGGATCCACCTACAATGAGCAGTTCTTC. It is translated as CASSRPGSTYNEQFF.

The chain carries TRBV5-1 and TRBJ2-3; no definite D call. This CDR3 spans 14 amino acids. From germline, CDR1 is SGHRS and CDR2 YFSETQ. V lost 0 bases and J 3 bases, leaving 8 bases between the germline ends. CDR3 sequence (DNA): TGCGCCAGCAGCTTGGTCCCCTATACAGATACGCAGTATTTT. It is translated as CASSLVPYTDTQYF.

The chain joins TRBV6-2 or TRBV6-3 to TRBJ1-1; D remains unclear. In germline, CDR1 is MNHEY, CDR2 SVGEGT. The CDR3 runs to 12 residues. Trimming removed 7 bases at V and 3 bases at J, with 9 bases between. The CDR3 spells CASTRLDTEAFF. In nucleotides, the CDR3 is TGTGCCAGCACAAGGTTGGACACTGAAGCTTTCTTT.

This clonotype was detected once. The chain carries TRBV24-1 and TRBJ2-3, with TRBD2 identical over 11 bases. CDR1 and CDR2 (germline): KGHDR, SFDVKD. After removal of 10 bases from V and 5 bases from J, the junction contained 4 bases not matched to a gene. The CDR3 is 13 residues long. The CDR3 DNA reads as TGTGCCACGGATAGCGGGAGGGGAGATACGCAGTATTTT. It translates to CATDSGRGDTQYF.

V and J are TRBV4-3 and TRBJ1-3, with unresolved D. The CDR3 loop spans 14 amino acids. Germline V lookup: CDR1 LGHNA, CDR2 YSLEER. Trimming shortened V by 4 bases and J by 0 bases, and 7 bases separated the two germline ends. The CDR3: CASSPSPSGNTIYF. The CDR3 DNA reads TGCGCCAGCAGCCCGAGTCCCTCTGGAAACACCATATATTTT.

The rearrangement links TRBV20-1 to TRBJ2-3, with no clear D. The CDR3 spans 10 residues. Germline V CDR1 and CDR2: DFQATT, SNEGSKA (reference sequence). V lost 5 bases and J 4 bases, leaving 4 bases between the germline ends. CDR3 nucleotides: TGCAGTGCTTACGCAGATACGCAGTATTTT. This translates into CSAYADTQYF.